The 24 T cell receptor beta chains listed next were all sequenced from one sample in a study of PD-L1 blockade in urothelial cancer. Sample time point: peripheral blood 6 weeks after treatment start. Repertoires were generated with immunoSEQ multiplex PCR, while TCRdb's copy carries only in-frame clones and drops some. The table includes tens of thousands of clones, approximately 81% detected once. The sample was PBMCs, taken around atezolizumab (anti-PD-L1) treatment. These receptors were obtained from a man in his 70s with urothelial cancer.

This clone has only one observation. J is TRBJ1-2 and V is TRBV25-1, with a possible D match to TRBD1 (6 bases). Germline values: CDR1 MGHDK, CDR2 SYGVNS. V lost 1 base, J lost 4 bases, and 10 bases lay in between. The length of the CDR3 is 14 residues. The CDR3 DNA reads TGTGCCAGCAGTGAATCCGGACAGATCTATGGCTACACCTTC. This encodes CASSESGQIYGYTF.

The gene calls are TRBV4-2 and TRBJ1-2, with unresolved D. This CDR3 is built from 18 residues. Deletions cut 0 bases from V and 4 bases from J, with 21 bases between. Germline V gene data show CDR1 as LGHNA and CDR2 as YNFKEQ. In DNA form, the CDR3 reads TGTGCCAGCAGCCAAGATTTGGCAGGACGGGAATGGACCTATGGCTACACCTTC. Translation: CASSQDLAGREWTYGYTF.

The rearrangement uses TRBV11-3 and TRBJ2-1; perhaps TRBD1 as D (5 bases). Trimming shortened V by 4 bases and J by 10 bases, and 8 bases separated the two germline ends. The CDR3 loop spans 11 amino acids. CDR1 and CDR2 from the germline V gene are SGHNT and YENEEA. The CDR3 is CASSSDSEQFF. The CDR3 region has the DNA TGTGCCAGCAGCTCTGACAGCGAGCAGTTCTTC.

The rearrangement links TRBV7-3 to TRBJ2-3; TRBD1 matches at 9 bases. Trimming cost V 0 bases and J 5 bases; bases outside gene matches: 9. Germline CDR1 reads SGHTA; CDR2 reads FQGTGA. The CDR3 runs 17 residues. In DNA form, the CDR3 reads TGTGCCAGCAGCTTAACCGGGGCTGGGACAGGGTTAGATACGCAGTATTTT. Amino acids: CASSLTGAGTGLDTQYF. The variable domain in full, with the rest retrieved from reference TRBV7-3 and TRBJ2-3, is GAGVSQTPSNKVTEKGKYVELRCDPISGHTALYWYRQSLGQGPEFLIYFQGTGAADDSGLPNDRFFAVRPEGSVSTLKIQRTERGDSAVYLCASSLTGAGTGLDTQYFGPGTRLTVL.

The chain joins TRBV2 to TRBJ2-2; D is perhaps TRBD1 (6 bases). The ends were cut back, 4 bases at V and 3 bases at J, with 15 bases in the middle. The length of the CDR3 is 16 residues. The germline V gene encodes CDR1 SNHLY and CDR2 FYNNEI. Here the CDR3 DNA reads TGTGCCAGCAGTGGACCCGGGACATTGGACACCGGGGAGCTGTTTTTT. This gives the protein CASSGPGTLDTGELFF.

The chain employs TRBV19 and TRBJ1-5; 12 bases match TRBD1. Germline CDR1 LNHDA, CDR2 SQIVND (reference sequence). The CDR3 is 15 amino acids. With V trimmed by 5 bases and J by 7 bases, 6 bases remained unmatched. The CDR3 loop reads CASSSGQGANQPQHF. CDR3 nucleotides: TGTGCCAGTAGTTCGGGACAGGGGGCGAACCAGCCCCAGCATTTT. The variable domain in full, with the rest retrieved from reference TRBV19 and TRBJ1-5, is DGGITQSPKYLFRKEGQNVTLSCEQNLNHDAMYWYRQDPGQGLRLIYYSQIVNDFQKGDIAEGYSVSREKKESFPLTVTSAQKNPTAFYLCASSSGQGANQPQHFGDGTRLSIL.

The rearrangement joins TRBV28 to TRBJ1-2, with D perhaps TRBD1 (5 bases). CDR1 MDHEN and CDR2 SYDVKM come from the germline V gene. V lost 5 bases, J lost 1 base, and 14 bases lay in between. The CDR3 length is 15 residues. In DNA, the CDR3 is TGTGCCAGCAGTCCCCGTAGGGACTTTAACTATGGCTACACCTTC. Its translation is CASSPRRDFNYGYTF.

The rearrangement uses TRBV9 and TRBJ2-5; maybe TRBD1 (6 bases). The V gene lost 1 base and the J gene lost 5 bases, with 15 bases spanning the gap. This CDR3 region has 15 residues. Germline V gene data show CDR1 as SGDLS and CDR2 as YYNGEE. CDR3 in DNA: TGTGCCAGCAGCGTAATGTCAGGGGCTGGTGAGACCCAGTACTTC. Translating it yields CASSVMSGAGETQYF.

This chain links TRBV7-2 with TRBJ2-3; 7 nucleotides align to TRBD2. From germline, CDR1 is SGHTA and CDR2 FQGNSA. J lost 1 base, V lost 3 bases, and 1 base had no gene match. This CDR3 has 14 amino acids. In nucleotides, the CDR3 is TGTGCCAGCAGCTTGGCGGGGGGCACAGATACGCAGTATTTT. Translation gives CASSLAGGTDTQYF.

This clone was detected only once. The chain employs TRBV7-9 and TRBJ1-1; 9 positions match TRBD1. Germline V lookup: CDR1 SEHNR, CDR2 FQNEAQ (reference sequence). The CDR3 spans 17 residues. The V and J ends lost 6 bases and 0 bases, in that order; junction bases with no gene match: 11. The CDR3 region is CASSLTGGEGMNTEAFF. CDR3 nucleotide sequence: TGTGCCAGCAGTCTTACAGGGGGCGAGGGGATGAACACTGAAGCTTTCTTT.

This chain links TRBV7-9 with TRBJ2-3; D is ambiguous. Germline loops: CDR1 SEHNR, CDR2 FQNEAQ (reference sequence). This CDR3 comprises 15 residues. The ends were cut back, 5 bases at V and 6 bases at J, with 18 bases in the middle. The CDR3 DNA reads TGTGCCAGCAGCGCACTCACTGCTAAGTCGGATACGCAGTATTTT. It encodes CASSALTAKSDTQYF.

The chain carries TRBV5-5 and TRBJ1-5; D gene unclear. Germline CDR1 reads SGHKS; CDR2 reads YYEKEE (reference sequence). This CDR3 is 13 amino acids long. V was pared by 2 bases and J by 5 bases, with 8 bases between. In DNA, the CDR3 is TGTGCCAGCAGCTTTATCCCGGATCAGCCCCAGCATTTT. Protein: CASSFIPDQPQHF. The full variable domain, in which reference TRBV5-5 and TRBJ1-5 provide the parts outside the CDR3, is DAGVTQSPTHLIKTRGQQVTLRCSPISGHKSVSWYQQVLGQGPQFIFQYYEKEERGRGNFPDRFSARQFPNYSSELNVNALLLGDSALYLCASSFIPDQPQHFGDGTRLSIL.

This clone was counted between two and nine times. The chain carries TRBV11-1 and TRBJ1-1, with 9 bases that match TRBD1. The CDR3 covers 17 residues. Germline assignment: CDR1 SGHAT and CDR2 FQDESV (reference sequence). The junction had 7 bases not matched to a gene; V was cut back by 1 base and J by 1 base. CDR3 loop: CASSLGTGALTNTEAFF. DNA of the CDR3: TGTGCCAGCAGCTTAGGGACAGGGGCCTTAACGAACACTGAAGCTTTCTTT.

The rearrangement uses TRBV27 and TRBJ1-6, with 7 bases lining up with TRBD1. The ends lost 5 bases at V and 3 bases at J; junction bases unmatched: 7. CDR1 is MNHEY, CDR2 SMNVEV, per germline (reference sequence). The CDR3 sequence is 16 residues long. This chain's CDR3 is CASSRQGVGYNSPLHF. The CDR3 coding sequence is TGTGCCAGCAGTAGACAGGGAGTGGGCTATAATTCACCCCTCCACTTT.

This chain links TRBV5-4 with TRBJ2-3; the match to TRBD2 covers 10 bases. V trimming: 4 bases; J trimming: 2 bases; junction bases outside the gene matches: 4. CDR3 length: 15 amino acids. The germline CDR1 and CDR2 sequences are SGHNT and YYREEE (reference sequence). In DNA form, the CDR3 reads TGTGCCAGCAGCCCCAGCGGGGGGGACACAGATACGCAGTATTTT. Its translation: CASSPSGGDTDTQYF.

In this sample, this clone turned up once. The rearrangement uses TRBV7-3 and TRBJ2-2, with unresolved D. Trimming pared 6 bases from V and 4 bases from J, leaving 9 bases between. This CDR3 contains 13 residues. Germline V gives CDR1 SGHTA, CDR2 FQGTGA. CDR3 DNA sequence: TGTGCCAGCAGTCCCCGAGTCACCGGGGAGCTGTTTTTT. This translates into CASSPRVTGELFF.

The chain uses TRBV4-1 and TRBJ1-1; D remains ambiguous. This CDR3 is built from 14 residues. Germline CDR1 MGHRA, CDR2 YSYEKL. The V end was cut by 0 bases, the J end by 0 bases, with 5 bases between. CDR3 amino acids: CASSQDSVNTEAFF. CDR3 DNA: TGCGCCAGCAGCCAAGATTCCGTGAACACTGAAGCTTTCTTT.

CDR3 nucleotides: TGCGCCAGCAGCCAAGTAGTTCCCGGGGAGCTGTTTTTT. Its translation: CASSQVVPGELFF. This sequence joins TRBV4-3 and TRBJ2-2; D is ambiguous. CDR3 size: 13 residues. CDR1 is LGHNA and CDR2 is YSLEER in the germline V gene. Trimming removed 1 base from V and 6 bases from J, with 6 bases in between.

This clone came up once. The CDR3 here is CASSPWTTGMTYEQYF. CDR3 bases: TGTGCCAGCAGCCCGTGGACTACCGGGATGACCTACGAGCAGTACTTC. The V call is TRBV28, the J call TRBJ2-7; D may be TRBD2 (6 bases). The CDR3 sequence is 16 residues long. The V and J ends lost 6 bases and 2 bases respectively, with 20 bases between them. CDR1 and CDR2 from the germline V gene are MDHEN and SYDVKM.

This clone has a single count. The CDR3 sequence: CASSEPRRGGYEQYF. The DNA of the CDR3 is TGTGCCAGCAGTGAACCCCGGAGAGGGGGTTACGAGCAGTACTTC. The chain carries TRBV2 and TRBJ2-7, with D possibly being TRBD1 (6 bases). Germline values: CDR1 SNHLY, CDR2 FYNNEI. This CDR3 is built from 15 residues. Deletions cut 2 bases from V and 4 bases from J, with 15 bases between.

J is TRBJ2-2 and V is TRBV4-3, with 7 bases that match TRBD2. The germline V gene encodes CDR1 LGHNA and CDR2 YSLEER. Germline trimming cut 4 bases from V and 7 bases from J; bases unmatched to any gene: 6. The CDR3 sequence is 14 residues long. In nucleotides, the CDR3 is TGCGCCAGCAGCCGGTCAGCGGGGATCGGGGAGCTGTTTTTT. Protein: CASSRSAGIGELFF.

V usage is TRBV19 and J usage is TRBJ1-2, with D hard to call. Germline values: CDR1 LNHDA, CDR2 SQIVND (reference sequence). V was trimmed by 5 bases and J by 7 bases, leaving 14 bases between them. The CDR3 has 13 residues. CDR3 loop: CASSYGLPRGYTF. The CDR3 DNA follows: TGTGCCAGTAGTTACGGACTCCCCCGTGGCTACACCTTC.

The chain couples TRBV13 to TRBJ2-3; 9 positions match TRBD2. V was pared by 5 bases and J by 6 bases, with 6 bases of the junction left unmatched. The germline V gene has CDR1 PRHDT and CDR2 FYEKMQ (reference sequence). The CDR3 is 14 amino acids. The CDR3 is CASSHSGGLDTQYF. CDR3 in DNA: TGTGCCAGCAGCCATAGCGGGGGCCTCGATACGCAGTATTTT.

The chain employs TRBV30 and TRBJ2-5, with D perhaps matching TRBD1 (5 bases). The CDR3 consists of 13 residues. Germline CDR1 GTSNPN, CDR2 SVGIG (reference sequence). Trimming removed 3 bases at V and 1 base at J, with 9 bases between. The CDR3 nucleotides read TGTGCCTGGAGAACCCAGGGCCAAGAGACCCAGTACTTC. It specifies CAWRTQGQETQYF.